This T cell receptor (beta chain) was recovered during a study of spatial heterogeneity in lung cancer. Study-level results: The study found that expanded intratumoral alpha and beta TCR counts tracked tumor mutation counts.

Looked up from germline, CDR1 is SGHTA and CDR2 is FQGNSA. Unmatched junction bases numbered 3, after V lost 3 bases and J lost 1 base. The CDR3 has 15 residues. Time point defined: sample taken at primary tumor resection. TCRdb ran MiXCR on the 5' RACE reads and lists one entry per CDR3 protein. The repertoire consists of some 9,400 distinct CDR3 sequences, with roughly 3% occurring once and the leading ten covering roughly 13%. This clonotype has at least ten counts. Its antigen is as yet unknown. The sequences come from lung tumor tissue, collected at surgery. This TCR was sampled from a male donor with early-stage non-small cell lung cancer. The J gene is TRBJ2-7, the V gene TRBV7-2; 10 nucleotides line up with TRBD2. CDR3 DNA: TGTGCCAGCAGCTTTACTAGCGGGACTTCCTACGAGCAGTACTTC. Protein: CASSFTSGTSYEQYF.